These 14 T cell receptor beta chains were all obtained from the same sample, sequenced in a study of T cell responses to AZD1222 COVID-19 vaccine. Profiling relied on immunoSEQ multiplex PCR, and the TCRdb table lists in-frame clones only, not all of them. The listing contains 150,000 or so clones. The specimen was peripheral blood. Receptors originate from an adult in good health.

V gene TRBV27 combines with J gene TRBJ2-2; 8 bases match TRBD2. Germline V CDR1 and CDR2: MNHEY, SMNVEV (reference sequence). With 5 bases clipped from V and 7 bases from J, the junction kept 6 bases outside the gene matches. This CDR3 comprises 14 residues. This CDR3 reads CASSPVAGIGELFF. For the CDR3, the DNA is TGTGCCAGCAGTCCTGTAGCGGGGATCGGGGAGCTGTTTTTT.

CDR3 sequence reads: CASSRRQLPNYGYTF. The CDR3 coding sequence is TGTGCCAGCAGCCGCAGACAGCTTCCTAACTATGGCTACACCTTC. This chain connects TRBV6-5 to TRBJ1-2; D possibly corresponds to TRBD1 (5 bases). Germline-derived CDR1 and CDR2 are MNHEY and SVGAGI. Deletions cut 6 bases from V and 0 bases from J, with 14 bases between. The CDR3 extends over 15 amino acids.

The chain has TRBV29-1 and TRBJ1-3; no clear D gene. Trimming cost V 1 base and J 0 bases, with 4 bases left between them. CDR3 length equals 13 residues. From germline, CDR1 is SQVTM and CDR2 ANQGSEA. This CDR3 reads CSVEGYSGNTIYF. DNA of the CDR3: TGCAGCGTTGAAGGATACTCTGGAAACACCATATATTTT.

The chain recombines TRBV30 with TRBJ1-2; no clear D. Between the trimmed V and J ends, which lost 2 bases and 3 bases, there was a span of 10 bases. The CDR3 sequence is 13 residues long. The germline CDR1 and CDR2 sequences are GTSNPN and SVGIG (reference sequence). This chain's CDR3 is CAWSSSAHYGYTF. The CDR3 DNA follows: TGTGCCTGGAGTAGCTCGGCGCACTATGGCTACACCTTC. Based on the CDR3 plus reference TRBV30 and TRBJ1-2, the full variable domain is SQTIHQWPATLVQPVGSPLSLECTVEGTSNPNLYWYRQAAGRGLQLLFYSVGIGQISSEVPQNLSASRPQDRQFILSSKKLLLSDSGFYLCAWSSSAHYGYTFGSGTRLTVV.

V usage is TRBV21-1 and J usage is TRBJ1-1; the tabulated D call, TRBD1, remains unverified against the DNA. TRBV21-1 is a listed pseudogene. The CDR3 totals 15 residues. CDR3 coding DNA: TGTGCCAGCAGGCGACAGGGGCGGGAGAACACTGAAGCTTTCTTT. Amino acids: CASRRQGRENTEAFF.

The rearrangement joins TRBV7-3 to TRBJ1-1; D ambiguous. The CDR3 totals 15 residues. Germline-derived CDR1 and CDR2 are SGHTA and FQGTGA. Deletions cut 5 bases from V and 4 bases from J, with 17 bases between. CDR3 protein: CASSASGWAGTEAFF. The CDR3 DNA follows: TGTGCCAGCAGCGCAAGCGGCTGGGCGGGCACTGAAGCTTTCTTT.

The V and J genes are TRBV19 and TRBJ1-1; D not certain. Germline V gene lookup returns CDR1 LNHDA and CDR2 SQIVND (reference sequence). V was shortened by 5 bases and J by 7 bases, with 11 bases between the two germline ends. This CDR3 spans 12 amino acids. CDR3 in amino acids: CASSGGWGEAFF. In DNA, the CDR3 is TGTGCCAGTAGTGGAGGGTGGGGTGAAGCTTTCTTT.

V is TRBV6-5 and J is TRBJ2-1; 8 nucleotides align to TRBD2. Germline CDR1 MNHEY, CDR2 SVGAGI. The trim removed 6 bases at V and 6 bases at J, leaving 10 bases unmatched. This CDR3 spans 15 amino acids. CDR3 nucleotide sequence: TGTGCCAGCAGAATGTTCCGGGAGGGGGGCAATGAGCAGTTCTTC. Amino acid sequence: CASRMFREGGNEQFF.

The V gene is TRBV5-1, the J gene TRBJ2-1; 7 bases are shared with TRBD2. CDR3 length equals 13 residues. In germline, CDR1 is SGHRS, CDR2 YFSETQ. Trimming removed 8 bases from V and 1 base from J; junction bases left unmatched: 3. The CDR3 DNA is TGCGCCAGTGCAGCGGGGTCCTACAATGAGCAGTTCTTC. Its translation: CASAAGSYNEQFF.

This chain connects TRBV30 to TRBJ2-3; 11 bases agree with TRBD1. This CDR3 is built from 13 residues. The V gene end was trimmed by 5 bases and the J gene end by 6 bases; junction bases not matched to a gene: 4. The germline V gene has CDR1 GTSNPN and CDR2 SVGIG (reference sequence). The CDR3 DNA is TGTGCCTGGCGGACAGGGGGCTTCGATACGCAGTATTTT. As protein: CAWRTGGFDTQYF.

CDR3 protein: CASSRGYNNQPQHF. CDR3 coding DNA: TGTGCCAGCAGCCGCGGGTACAACAATCAGCCCCAGCATTTT. V and J are TRBV3-1 (or the pseudogene TRBV3-2) and TRBJ1-5; no firm D call. The CDR3 sequence is 14 residues long. The germline gives CDR1 LGHDT, CDR2 YNNKEL (reference sequence). The V gene lost 4 bases and the J gene lost 3 bases, with 10 bases spanning the gap.

V usage is TRBV4-1 and J usage is TRBJ1-1; TRBD1 matches at 9 bases. The V gene end was trimmed by 3 bases and the J gene end by 2 bases; junction bases not matched to a gene: 4. Germline-derived CDR1 and CDR2 are MGHRA and YSYEKL. The CDR3 has 15 amino acids. The CDR3 loop reads CASSQATGGNTEAFF. The CDR3 DNA is TGCGCCAGCAGCCAGGCGACAGGGGGTAACACTGAAGCTTTCTTT.

The CDR3 is CASARQGNSPLHF. In DNA form, the CDR3 reads TGTGCCAGCGCCCGGCAGGGGAATTCACCCCTCCACTTT. The V and J genes are TRBV7-3 and TRBJ1-6, with a possible D match to TRBD1 (6 bases). The CDR3 runs 13 residues. Per the germline V gene, CDR1 is SGHTA and CDR2 is FQGTGA. V dropped 8 bases and J dropped 7 bases, with 12 bases sitting between them.

V usage is TRBV28 and J usage is TRBJ1-1; tentative D call: TRBD1 (5 bases). Trimming stripped 7 bases from V and 1 base from J, with 16 bases between. This CDR3 region has 15 residues. Germline lookup yields CDR1 MDHEN and CDR2 SYDVKM. The CDR3: CASIRTSGRNTEAFF. CDR3 DNA sequence: TGTGCCAGCATACGAACCTCGGGGCGGAACACTGAAGCTTTCTTT.